This TCR beta chain was observed in a study of human T cells and chemical hapten exposure. As for the study in general: The scalp of each patient received a weekly diphenylcyclopropenone dose for the full roughly 25-week study.

This clonotype was counted at least ten times. One entry per CDR3 protein results from TCRdb running MiXCR on the RACE reads. Seen here are approximately 72,000 distinct CDR3 sequences, over 8.5% observed once, and the top ten hold roughly 1.3%. Time point specified: patch test 3, about 24 weeks after DPC sensitization. The treatment was: therapeutic diphenylcyclopropenone sensitization with weekly scalp DPC. Donors were 18 to 70-year-old alopecia patients suitable for DPC. The CDR3 loop spans 15 amino acids. V dropped 5 bases and J dropped 2 bases, with 16 bases sitting between them. Germline loops: CDR1 DFQATT, CDR2 SNEGSKA (reference sequence).

This sequence joins TRBV20-1 and TRBJ1-5, with a possible D match to TRBD1 (5 bases). The receptor comes from a woman between 50 and 59 years old with alopecia areata. Some clones in this sample may be carry-over from other donors' samples. This material consisted of whole blood, taken in connection with sensitization to the hapten diphenylcyclopropenone (DPC). The CDR3 DNA reads TGCAGTGCTCGGCGGGGGGAATCGGGCAATCAGCCCCAGCATTTT. Translation: CSARRGESGNQPQHF.